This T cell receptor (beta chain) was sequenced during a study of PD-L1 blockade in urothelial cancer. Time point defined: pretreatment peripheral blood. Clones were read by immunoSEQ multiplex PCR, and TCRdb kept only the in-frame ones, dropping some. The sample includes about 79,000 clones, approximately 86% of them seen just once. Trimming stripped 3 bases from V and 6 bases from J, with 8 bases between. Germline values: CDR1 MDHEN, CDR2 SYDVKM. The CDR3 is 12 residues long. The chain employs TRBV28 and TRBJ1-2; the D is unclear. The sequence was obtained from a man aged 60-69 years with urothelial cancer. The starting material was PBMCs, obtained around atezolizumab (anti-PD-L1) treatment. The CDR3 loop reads CASSFGQDGYTF. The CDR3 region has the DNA TGTGCCAGCAGTTTCGGCCAGGATGGCTACACCTTC.